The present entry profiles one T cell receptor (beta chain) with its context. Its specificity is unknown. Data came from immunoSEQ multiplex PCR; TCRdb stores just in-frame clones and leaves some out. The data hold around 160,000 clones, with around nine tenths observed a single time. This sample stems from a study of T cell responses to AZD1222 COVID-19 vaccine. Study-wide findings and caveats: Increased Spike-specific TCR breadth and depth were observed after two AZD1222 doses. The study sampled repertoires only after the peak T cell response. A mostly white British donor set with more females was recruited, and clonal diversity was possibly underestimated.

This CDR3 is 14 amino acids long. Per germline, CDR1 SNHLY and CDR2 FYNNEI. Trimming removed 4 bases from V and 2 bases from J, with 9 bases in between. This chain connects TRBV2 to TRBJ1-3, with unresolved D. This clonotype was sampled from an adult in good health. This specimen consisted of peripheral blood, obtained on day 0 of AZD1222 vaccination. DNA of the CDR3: TGTGCCAGCAGTGCCGACGTACCTGGAAACACCATATATTTT. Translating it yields CASSADVPGNTIYF. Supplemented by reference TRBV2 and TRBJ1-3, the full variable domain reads EPEVTQTPSHQVTQMGQEVILRCVPISNHLYFYWYRQILGQKVEFLVSFYNNEISEKSEIFDDQFSVERPDGSNFTLKIRSTKLEDSAMYFCASSADVPGNTIYFGEGSWLTVV.